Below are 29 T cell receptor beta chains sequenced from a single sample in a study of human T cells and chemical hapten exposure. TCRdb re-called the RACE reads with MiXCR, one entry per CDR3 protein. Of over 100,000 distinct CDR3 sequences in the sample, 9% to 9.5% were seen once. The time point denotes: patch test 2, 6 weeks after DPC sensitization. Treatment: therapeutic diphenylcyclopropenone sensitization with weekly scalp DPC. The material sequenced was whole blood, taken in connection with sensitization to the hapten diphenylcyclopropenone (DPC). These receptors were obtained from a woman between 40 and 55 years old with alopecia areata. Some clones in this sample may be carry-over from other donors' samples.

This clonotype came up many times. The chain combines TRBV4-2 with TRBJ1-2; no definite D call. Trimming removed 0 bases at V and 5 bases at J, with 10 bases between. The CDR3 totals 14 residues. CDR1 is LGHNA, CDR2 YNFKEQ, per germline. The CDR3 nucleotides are TGTGCCAGCAGCCAAGATGAGAGAGGGTATGGCTACACCTTC. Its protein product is CASSQDERGYGYTF.

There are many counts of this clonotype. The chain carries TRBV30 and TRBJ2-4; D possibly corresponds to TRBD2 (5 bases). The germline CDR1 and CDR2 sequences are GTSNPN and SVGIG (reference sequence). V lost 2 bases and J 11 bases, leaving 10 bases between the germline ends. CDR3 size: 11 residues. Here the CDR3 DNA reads TGTGCCTGGAGTCGAGACGGGGTTCAGTACTTC. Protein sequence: CAWSRDGVQYF. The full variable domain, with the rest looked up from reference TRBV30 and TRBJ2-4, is SQTIHQWPATLVQPVGSPLSLECTVEGTSNPNLYWYRQAAGRGLQLLFYSVGIGQISSEVPQNLSASRPQDRQFILSSKKLLLSDSGFYLCAWSRDGVQYFGAGTRLSVL.

The CDR3 DNA reads TGCGCCAGCGCTATCTCAGCAGATACGCAGTATTTT. It translates to CASAISADTQYF. The chain has TRBV5-1 and TRBJ2-3; D is unresolved. The V end lost 7 bases, the J end lost 4 bases, and 10 bases lay between the germline ends. The germline CDR1 and CDR2 sequences are SGHRS and YFSETQ. The CDR3 runs 12 residues.

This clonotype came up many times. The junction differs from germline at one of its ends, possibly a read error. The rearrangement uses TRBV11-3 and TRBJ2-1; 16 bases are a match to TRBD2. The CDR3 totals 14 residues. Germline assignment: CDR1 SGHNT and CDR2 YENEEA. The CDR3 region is CASSSGTSGGALVF. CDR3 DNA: TGTGCCAGCAGCTCCGGGACTAGCGGGGGGGCCTTGGTCTTC.

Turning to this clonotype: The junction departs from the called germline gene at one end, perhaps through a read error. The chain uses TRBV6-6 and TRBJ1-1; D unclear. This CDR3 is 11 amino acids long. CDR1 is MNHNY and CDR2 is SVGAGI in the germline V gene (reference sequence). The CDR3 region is CASSRHETKNF. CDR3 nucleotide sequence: TGTGCCAGCAGCCGACATGAGACTAAGAACTTT.

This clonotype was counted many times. CDR3 sequence reads: CASSPLGGPETQYF. In DNA, the CDR3 is TGCGCCAGCAGCCCGCTCGGGGGCCCAGAGACCCAGTACTTC. The rearrangement links TRBV4-3 to TRBJ2-5, with D perhaps assigned TRBD1 or TRBD2 (6 bases each). Per germline, CDR1 LGHNA and CDR2 YSLEER. CDR3 length: 14 residues. Trimming left V 4 bases short and J 4 bases short, with 13 bases between.

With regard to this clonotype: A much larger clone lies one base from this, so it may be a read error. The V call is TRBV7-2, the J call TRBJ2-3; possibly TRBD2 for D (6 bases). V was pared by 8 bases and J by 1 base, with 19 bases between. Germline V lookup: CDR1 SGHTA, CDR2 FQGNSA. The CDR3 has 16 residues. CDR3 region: CASCRERRSRTDTQYF. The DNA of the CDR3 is TGTGCCAGCTGCCGGGAGCGCAGGTCACGCACAGATACGCAGTATTTT.

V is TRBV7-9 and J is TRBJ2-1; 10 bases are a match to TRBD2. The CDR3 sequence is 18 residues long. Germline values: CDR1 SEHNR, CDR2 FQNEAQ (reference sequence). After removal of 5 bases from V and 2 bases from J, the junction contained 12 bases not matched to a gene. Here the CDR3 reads CASSPRGPSGGPYNEQFF. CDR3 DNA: TGTGCCAGCAGCCCGAGGGGTCCTAGCGGGGGCCCCTACAATGAGCAGTTCTTC.

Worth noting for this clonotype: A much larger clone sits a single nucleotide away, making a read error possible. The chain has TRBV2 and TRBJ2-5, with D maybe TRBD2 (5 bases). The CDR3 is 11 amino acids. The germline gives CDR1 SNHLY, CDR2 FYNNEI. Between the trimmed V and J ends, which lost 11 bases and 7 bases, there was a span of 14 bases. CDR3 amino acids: CACMAGGTQYF. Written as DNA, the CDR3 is TGTGCCTGCATGGCGGGTGGGACCCAGTACTTC. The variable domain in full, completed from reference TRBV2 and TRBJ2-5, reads EPEVTQTPSHQVTQMGQEVILRCVPISNHLYFYWYRQILGQKVEFLVSFYNNEISEKSEIFDDQFSVERPDGSNFTLKIRSTKLEDSAMYFCACMAGGTQYFGPGTRLLVL.

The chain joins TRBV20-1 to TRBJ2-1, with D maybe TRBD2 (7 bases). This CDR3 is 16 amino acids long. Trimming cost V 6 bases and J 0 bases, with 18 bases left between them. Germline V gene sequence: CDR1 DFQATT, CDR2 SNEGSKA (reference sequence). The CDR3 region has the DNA TGCAGTGCGCCCGACGGGGGCGGGAGCTCCTACAATGAGCAGTTCTTC. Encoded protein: CSAPDGGGSSYNEQFF.

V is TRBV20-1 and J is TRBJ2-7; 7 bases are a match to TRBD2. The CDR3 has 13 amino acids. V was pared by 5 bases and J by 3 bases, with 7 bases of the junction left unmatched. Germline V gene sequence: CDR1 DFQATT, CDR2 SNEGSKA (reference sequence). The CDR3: CSAARGVFYEQYF. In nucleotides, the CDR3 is TGCAGTGCTGCTCGGGGGGTCTTCTACGAGCAGTACTTC.

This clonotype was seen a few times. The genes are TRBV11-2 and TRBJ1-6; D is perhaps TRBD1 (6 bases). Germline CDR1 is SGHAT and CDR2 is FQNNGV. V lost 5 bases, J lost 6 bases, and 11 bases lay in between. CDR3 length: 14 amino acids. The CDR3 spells CASSLLGGNSPLHF. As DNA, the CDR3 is TGTGCCAGCAGCCTCTTAGGGGGTAATTCACCCCTCCACTTT. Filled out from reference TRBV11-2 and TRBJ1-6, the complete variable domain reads EAGVAQSPRYKIIEKRQSVAFWCNPISGHATLYWYQQILGQGPKLLIQFQNNGVVDDSQLPKDRFSAERLKGVDSTLKIQPAKLEDSAVYLCASSLLGGNSPLHFGNGTRLTVT.

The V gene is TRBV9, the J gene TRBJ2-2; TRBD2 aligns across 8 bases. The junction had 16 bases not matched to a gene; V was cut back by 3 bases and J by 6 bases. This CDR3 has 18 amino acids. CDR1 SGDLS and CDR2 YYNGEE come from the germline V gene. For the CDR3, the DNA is TGTGCCAGCAGCGAGACCTCTGTCCGCGGGGGGTTACCCGGGGAGCTGTTTTTT. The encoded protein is CASSETSVRGGLPGELFF.

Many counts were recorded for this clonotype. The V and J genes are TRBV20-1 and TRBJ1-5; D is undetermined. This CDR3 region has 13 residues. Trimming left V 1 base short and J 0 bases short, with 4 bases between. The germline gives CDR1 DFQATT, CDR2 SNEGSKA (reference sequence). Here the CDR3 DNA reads TGCAGTGCTAGAGGGTATAGCAATCAGCCCCAGCATTTT. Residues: CSARGYSNQPQHF.

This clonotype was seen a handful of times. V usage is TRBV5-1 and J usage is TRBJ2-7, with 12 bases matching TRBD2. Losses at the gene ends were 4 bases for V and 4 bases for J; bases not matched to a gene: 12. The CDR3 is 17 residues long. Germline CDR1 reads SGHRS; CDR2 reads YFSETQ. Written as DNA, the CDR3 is TGCGCCAGCAGCCCGGGGGAGACTAGCGGGGGAGCTTACGAGCAGTACTTC. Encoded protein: CASSPGETSGGAYEQYF.

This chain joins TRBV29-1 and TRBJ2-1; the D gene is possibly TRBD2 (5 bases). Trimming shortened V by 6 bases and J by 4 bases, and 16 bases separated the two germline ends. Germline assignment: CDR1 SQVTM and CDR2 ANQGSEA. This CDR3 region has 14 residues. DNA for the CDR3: TGCAGCGTGGTCCTCGGGGTCGGGTACAATGAGCAGTTCTTC. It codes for CSVVLGVGYNEQFF.

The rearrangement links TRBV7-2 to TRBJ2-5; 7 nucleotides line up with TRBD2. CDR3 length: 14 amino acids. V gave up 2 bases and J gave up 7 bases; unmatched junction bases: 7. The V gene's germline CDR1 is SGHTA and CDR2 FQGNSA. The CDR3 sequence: CASSLRGLAVTQYF. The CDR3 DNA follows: TGTGCCAGCAGCTTAAGAGGGCTAGCGGTGACCCAGTACTTC.

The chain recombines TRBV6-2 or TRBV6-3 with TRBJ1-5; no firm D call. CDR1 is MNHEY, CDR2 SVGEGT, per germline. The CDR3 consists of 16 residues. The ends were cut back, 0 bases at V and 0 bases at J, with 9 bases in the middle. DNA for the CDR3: TGTGCCAGCAGTTACTCCCTGGATAATAGCAATCAGCCCCAGCATTTT. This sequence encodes CASSYSLDNSNQPQHF.

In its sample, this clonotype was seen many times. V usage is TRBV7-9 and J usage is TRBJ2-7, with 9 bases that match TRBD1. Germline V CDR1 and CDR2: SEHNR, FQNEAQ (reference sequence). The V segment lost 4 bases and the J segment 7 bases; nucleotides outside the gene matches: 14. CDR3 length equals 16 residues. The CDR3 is CASSSGPGQGSTEQYF. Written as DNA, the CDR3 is TGTGCCAGCAGCTCAGGACCGGGACAGGGTAGTACAGAGCAGTACTTC.

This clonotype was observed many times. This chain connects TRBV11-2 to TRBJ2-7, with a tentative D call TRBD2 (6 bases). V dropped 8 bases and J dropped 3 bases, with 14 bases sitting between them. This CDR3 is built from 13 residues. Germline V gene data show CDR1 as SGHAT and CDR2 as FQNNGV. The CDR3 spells CASRGGAGYEQYF. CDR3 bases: TGTGCCAGCCGTGGAGGGGCAGGCTACGAGCAGTACTTC.

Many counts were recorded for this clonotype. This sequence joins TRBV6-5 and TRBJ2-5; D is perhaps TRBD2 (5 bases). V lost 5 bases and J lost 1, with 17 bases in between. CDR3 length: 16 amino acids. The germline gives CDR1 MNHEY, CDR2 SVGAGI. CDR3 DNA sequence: TGTGCCAGCAGTCTCGCGGCGGGCGACCCCCAAGAGACCCAGTACTTC. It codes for CASSLAAGDPQETQYF.

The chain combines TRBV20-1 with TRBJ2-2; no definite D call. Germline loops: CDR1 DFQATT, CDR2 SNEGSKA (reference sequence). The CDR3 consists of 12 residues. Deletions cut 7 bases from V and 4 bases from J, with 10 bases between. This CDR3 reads CSVRSPTGELFF. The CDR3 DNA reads TGCAGTGTCCGCTCCCCCACCGGGGAGCTGTTTTTT.

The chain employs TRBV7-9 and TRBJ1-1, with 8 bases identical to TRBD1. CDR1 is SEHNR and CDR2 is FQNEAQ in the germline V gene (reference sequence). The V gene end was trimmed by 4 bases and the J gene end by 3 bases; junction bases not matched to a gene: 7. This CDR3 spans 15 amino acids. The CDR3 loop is CASSSDRGGDTEAFF. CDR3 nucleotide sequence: TGTGCCAGCAGCTCTGACAGGGGCGGGGACACTGAAGCTTTCTTT. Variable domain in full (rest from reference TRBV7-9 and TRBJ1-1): DTGVSQNPRHKITKRGQNVTFRCDPISEHNRLYWYRQTLGQGPEFLTYFQNEAQLEKSRLLSDRFSAERPKGSFSTLEIQRTEQGDSAMYLCASSSDRGGDTEAFFGQGTRLTVV.

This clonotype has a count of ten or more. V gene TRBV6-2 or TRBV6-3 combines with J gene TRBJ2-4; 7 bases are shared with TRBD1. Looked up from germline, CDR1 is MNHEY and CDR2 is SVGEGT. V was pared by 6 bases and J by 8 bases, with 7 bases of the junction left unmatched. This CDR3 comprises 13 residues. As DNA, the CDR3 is TGTGCCAGCAGGCGAACAGGGGCGCACATTCAGTACTTC. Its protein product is CASRRTGAHIQYF.

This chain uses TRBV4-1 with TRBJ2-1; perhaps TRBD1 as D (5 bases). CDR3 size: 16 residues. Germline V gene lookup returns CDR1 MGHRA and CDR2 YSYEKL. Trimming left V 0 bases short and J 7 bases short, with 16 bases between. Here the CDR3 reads CASSQDSRQGWNEQFF. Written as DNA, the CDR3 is TGCGCCAGCAGCCAAGATTCGCGGCAGGGATGGAATGAGCAGTTCTTC.

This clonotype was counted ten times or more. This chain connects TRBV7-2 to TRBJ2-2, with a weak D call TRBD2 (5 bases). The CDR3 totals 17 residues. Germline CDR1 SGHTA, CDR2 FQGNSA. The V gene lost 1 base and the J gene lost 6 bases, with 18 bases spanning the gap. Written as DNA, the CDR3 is TGTGCCAGCAGCTTAGAGGTGCGGGCTAGTATCGCCGGGGAGCTGTTTTTT. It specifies CASSLEVRASIAGELFF.

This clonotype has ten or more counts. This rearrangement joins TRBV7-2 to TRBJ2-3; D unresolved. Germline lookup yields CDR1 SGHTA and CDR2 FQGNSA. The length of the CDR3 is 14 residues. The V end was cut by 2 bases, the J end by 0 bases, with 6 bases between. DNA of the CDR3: TGTGCCAGCAGCTTACGGCGGAGCACAGATACGCAGTATTTT. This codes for CASSLRRSTDTQYF.

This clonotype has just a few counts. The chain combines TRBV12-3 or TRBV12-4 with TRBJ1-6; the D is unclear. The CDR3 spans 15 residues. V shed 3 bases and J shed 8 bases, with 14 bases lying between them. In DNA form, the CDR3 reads TGTGCCAGCAGTTTTTATGGCAGCAACCATTCACCCCTCCACTTT. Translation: CASSFYGSNHSPLHF.

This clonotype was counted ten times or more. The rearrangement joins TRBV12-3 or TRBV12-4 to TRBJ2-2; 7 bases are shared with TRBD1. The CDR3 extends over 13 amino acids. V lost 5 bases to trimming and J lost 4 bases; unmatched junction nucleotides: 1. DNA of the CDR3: TGTGCCAGCAGTGACAGGGTCACCGGGGAGCTGTTTTTT. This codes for CASSDRVTGELFF.